The 6 T cell receptor beta chains presented below share a single source sample, sequenced in a study of OX40 agonist ivuxolimab in advanced cancers. TCRdb's table, derived via immunoSEQ multiplex PCR, lists solely in-frame clones and lacks some. The sample shows 75,000 to 80,000 clones, 85% of them seen only once. The specimen comprised CD4+ or CD8+ T cells sorted from blood, sampled in a trial of the OX40 agonist ivuxolimab. The receptors come from an adult with an advanced solid tumor such as melanoma, head and neck, liver or kidney cancer.

A word on this clone: Within the sample, other DNA sequences also encode this same CDR3. The chain carries TRBV27 and TRBJ1-1, with D tentatively TRBD1 (5 bases). Germline V gives CDR1 MNHEY, CDR2 SMNVEV (reference sequence). Trimming took off 3 bases at V and 4 bases at J, with 12 bases between the two ends. This CDR3 has 14 amino acids. CDR3 region: CASSFNPGGTEAFF. The CDR3 nucleotides read TGTGCCAGCAGTTTTAACCCGGGGGGCACTGAAGCTTTCTTT.

J is TRBJ1-1 and V is TRBV7-8, with D tentatively TRBD1 (5 bases). V lost 6 bases and J lost 6, with 14 bases in between. Looked up from germline, CDR1 is SGHVS and CDR2 is FQNEAQ. There are 13 residues in the CDR3. The CDR3 nucleotides are TGTGCCAGCAGGCCCGGGGGTAGGGCTGAAGCTTTCTTT. Protein sequence: CASRPGGRAEAFF.

The V and J genes are TRBV11-3 and TRBJ2-5, with 10 bases aligning to TRBD2. From germline, CDR1 is SGHNT and CDR2 YENEEA. The CDR3 covers 14 residues. V trimming: 5 bases; J trimming: 4 bases; junction bases outside the gene matches: 4. CDR3 coding DNA: TGTGCCAGCAGCGCTAGCGGGAGCCCAGAGACCCAGTACTTC. This codes for CASSASGSPETQYF.

The chain combines TRBV19 with TRBJ2-5; TRBD2 might be the D (5 bases). The ends were cut back, 7 bases at V and 4 bases at J, with 10 bases in the middle. Per germline, CDR1 LNHDA and CDR2 SQIVND (reference sequence). This CDR3 has 12 amino acids. The CDR3 region is CASTAGPETQYF. Here the CDR3 DNA reads TGTGCCAGTACGGCGGGTCCAGAGACCCAGTACTTC.

The rearrangement joins TRBV5-1 to TRBJ2-3; D possibly corresponds to TRBD2 (5 bases). Per the germline V gene, CDR1 is SGHRS and CDR2 is YFSETQ. Trimming cost V 4 bases and J 4 bases, with 16 bases left between them. This CDR3 spans 15 amino acids. The CDR3 sequence: CASSPEGREADTQYF. The CDR3 nucleotides read TGCGCCAGCAGCCCCGAGGGAAGGGAAGCAGATACGCAGTATTTT.

This clone was seen only a few times. The V call is TRBV7-3, the J call TRBJ2-1; 10 bases line up with TRBD2. With V trimmed by 0 bases and J by 4 bases, 9 bases remained unmatched. The CDR3 is made up of 18 amino acids. Per the germline V gene, CDR1 is SGHTA and CDR2 is FQGTGA. CDR3 protein: CASSLTSASGGLYNEQFF. In DNA, the CDR3 is TGTGCCAGCAGCTTAACGTCGGCTAGCGGGGGCCTATACAATGAGCAGTTCTTC.